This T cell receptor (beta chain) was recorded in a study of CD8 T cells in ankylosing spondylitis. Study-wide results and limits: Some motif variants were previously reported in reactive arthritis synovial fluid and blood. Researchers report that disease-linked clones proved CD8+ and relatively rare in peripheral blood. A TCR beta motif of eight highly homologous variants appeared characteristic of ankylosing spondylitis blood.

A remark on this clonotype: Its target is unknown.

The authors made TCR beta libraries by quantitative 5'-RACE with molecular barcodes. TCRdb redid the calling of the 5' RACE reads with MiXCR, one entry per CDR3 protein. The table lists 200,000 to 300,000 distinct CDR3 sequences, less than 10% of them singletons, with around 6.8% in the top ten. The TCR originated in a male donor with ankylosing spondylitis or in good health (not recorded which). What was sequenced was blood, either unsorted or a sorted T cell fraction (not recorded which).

The CDR3 protein is CASSFPGGGGGTDTQYF. The DNA of the CDR3 is TGTGCCAGCAGCTTCCCCGGCGGAGGAGGGGGCACAGATACGCAGTATTTT. V usage is TRBV7-2 and J usage is TRBJ2-3, with D possibly matching TRBD2 (6 bases). This CDR3 has 17 amino acids. Germline V gives CDR1 SGHTA, CDR2 FQGNSA. V was trimmed by 3 bases and J by 1 base, leaving 17 bases between them.